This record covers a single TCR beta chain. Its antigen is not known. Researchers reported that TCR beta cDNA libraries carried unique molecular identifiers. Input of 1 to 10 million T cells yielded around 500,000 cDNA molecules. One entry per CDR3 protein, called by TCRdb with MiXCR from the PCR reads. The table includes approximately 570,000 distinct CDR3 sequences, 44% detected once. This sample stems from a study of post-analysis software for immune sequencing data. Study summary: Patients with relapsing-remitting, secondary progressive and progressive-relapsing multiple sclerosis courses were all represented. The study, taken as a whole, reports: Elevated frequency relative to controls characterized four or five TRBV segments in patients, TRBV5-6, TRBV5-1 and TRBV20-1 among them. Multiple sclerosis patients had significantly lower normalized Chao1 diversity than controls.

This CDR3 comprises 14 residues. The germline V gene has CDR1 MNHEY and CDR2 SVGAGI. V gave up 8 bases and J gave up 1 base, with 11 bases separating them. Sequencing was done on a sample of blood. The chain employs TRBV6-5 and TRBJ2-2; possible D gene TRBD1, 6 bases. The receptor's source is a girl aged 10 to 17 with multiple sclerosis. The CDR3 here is CASRLQGNTGELFF. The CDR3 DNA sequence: TGTGCCAGCCGATTACAGGGGAACACCGGGGAGCTGTTTTTT.